The next 12 T cell receptor beta chains were all read from a single sample in a study of early T cells in non-severe SARS-CoV-2 infection. TCRdb re-analysed the 5' RACE reads in MiXCR, keeping a single row per CDR3 protein. The data contain tens of thousands of distinct CDR3 sequences, roughly a tenth of them singletons. Sequencing input: whole blood. The source is an adult who was a healthcare worker with PCR-confirmed SARS-CoV-2 infection or an uninfected control (not recorded which).

V is TRBV5-4 and J is TRBJ2-7; D perhaps matches TRBD2 (7 bases). V was trimmed by 2 bases and J by 3 bases, leaving 12 bases between them. Germline CDR1 SGHNT, CDR2 YYREEE (reference sequence). The CDR3 length is 14 residues. Here the CDR3 reads CASSLERDIYEQYF. The CDR3 bases are TGTGCCAGCAGCTTAGAGCGGGACATCTACGAGCAGTACTTC.

This clonotype was seen ten or more times. The chain uses TRBV20-1 and TRBJ2-5; the D is unclear. Germline V gene lookup returns CDR1 DFQATT and CDR2 SNEGSKA (reference sequence). The ends were cut back, 3 bases at V and 0 bases at J, with 14 bases in the middle. The CDR3 totals 15 residues. DNA of the CDR3: TGCAGTGCTAGTACCTTCAGTATCCACCAAGAGACCCAGTACTTC. As protein: CSASTFSIHQETQYF.

The sample holds many counts of this clonotype. The V and J genes are TRBV2 and TRBJ2-1; 14 bases are a match to TRBD2. Germline V lookup: CDR1 SNHLY, CDR2 FYNNEI. This CDR3 contains 16 residues. The V gene end was trimmed by 6 bases and the J gene end by 7 bases; junction bases not matched to a gene: 8. The CDR3 DNA reads TGTGCCAGCAGGAGAGGACTAGCGGGAGGTTTAAATGAGCAGTTCTTC. Amino acid sequence: CASRRGLAGGLNEQFF. Variable domain in full (rest from reference TRBV2 and TRBJ2-1): EPEVTQTPSHQVTQMGQEVILRCVPISNHLYFYWYRQILGQKVEFLVSFYNNEISEKSEIFDDQFSVERPDGSNFTLKIRSTKLEDSAMYFCASRRGLAGGLNEQFFGPGTRLTVL.

This clonotype was seen more than once but under ten times. The chain joins TRBV27 to TRBJ2-7, with TRBD2 as a possible D gene (7 bases). CDR1 is MNHEY and CDR2 is SMNVEV in the germline V gene (reference sequence). Trimming shortened V by 8 bases and J by 2 bases, and 10 bases separated the two germline ends. The CDR3 consists of 12 residues. CDR3 nucleotide sequence: TGTGCCAGCGGGGGGGGGCCCTACGAGCAGTACTTC. Its translation: CASGGGPYEQYF.

The chain combines TRBV2 with TRBJ2-7; D might be TRBD2 (6 bases). CDR1 and CDR2 (germline): SNHLY, FYNNEI. Trimming shortened V by 2 bases and J by 5 bases, and 10 bases separated the two germline ends. CDR3 length: 13 amino acids. The chain's CDR3 is CASSESGRNEQYF. In DNA form, the CDR3 reads TGTGCCAGCAGTGAATCAGGGAGGAACGAGCAGTACTTC.

This clonotype was observed many times. The chain links TRBV5-1 to TRBJ1-1; D uncertain. Germline values: CDR1 SGHRS, CDR2 YFSETQ. The CDR3 contains 13 residues. V dropped 1 base and J dropped 3 bases, with 7 bases sitting between them. The CDR3 DNA reads TGCGCCAGCAGCTTGAAGGCAGACACTGAAGCTTTCTTT. Amino acids: CASSLKADTEAFF.

This clonotype has ten or more counts. V usage is TRBV7-9 and J usage is TRBJ2-2; 12 bases align to TRBD2. Germline CDR1 reads SEHNR; CDR2 reads FQNEAQ (reference sequence). The length of the CDR3 is 16 residues. Trimming took 2 bases from V and 5 from J; bases not matched to a gene: 3. CDR3 in amino acids: CASSLRTSGTTGELFF. The DNA of the CDR3 is TGTGCCAGCAGCTTAAGGACTAGCGGGACGACCGGGGAGCTGTTTTTT.

This clonotype was counted between two and nine times. V usage is TRBV24-1 and J usage is TRBJ2-5; TRBD1 matches 9 bases. This CDR3 comprises 15 residues. The V segment lost 1 base and the J segment 2 bases; nucleotides outside the gene matches: 1. The germline V gene encodes CDR1 KGHDR and CDR2 SFDVKD. The CDR3 spells CATSDFGTGQETQYF. DNA for the CDR3: TGTGCCACCAGTGATTTCGGGACAGGGCAAGAGACCCAGTACTTC.

This clonotype was recorded many times. This chain connects TRBV12-3 or TRBV12-4 to TRBJ2-1; perhaps TRBD1 as D (5 bases). The CDR3 loop spans 14 amino acids. The V end was cut by 4 bases, the J end by 10 bases, with 17 bases between. CDR3 nucleotides: TGTGCCAGCAGTTCGGGTTATGGGGCGAACGAGCAGTTCTTC. Its translation is CASSSGYGANEQFF.

This clonotype turned up a few times. The gene calls are TRBV14 and TRBJ2-3, with D perhaps TRBD2 (5 bases). V dropped 0 bases and J dropped 6 bases, with 13 bases sitting between them. From germline, CDR1 is SGHDN and CDR2 FVKESK. This CDR3 region has 15 residues. The CDR3 sequence is CASSQDEEGADTQYF. The DNA of the CDR3 is TGTGCCAGCAGCCAAGATGAAGAGGGCGCCGATACGCAGTATTTT.

This clonotype was seen more than once but under ten times. The chain couples TRBV25-1 to TRBJ2-7; 8 nucleotides line up with TRBD1. The V gene end was trimmed by 3 bases and the J gene end by 7 bases; junction bases not matched to a gene: 14. Germline CDR1 and CDR2: MGHDK and SYGVNS. The CDR3 extends over 16 amino acids. The CDR3 loop is CASSETAGQGGGEQYF. The CDR3 bases are TGTGCCAGCAGTGAGACCGCAGGACAGGGAGGTGGGGAGCAGTACTTC.

This rearrangement joins TRBV12-3 or TRBV12-4 to TRBJ2-4; D is perhaps TRBD2 (6 bases). There are 14 residues in the CDR3. Trimming removed 5 bases from V and 2 bases from J, with 10 bases in between. This CDR3 is CASSTGVSKNIQYF. The CDR3 nucleotides read TGTGCCAGCAGTACGGGAGTTTCCAAAAACATTCAGTACTTC.